These T cell receptor beta chains were read from a single sample in a study of shared clonotypes between healthy human individuals. Data came from immunoSEQ multiplex PCR; TCRdb stores just in-frame clones and leaves some out. Counted here are 2 million to 3 million clones, over 85% occurring once; the ten biggest clones make up approximately 0.36%. Sequencing was carried out using naive CD4+ T cells from PBMCs. The receptors shown here come from a man between 18 and 35 years old in good health. Some clones in this sample may be carry-over from other donors' samples. The CDR3 runs from the conserved cysteine through the conserved F or W. A D gene is named only where the DNA matches it firmly. Clone size is given for some rows only: seen once, a few or many times, or a class if the clone is expanded.

V gene: TRBV11-3; J gene: TRBJ1-1; clone size: few; D gene: -; CDR3 protein: CASSLGKNTEAFF; CDR3 DNA: TGTGCCAGCAGCTTAGGGAAGAACACTGAAGCTTTCTTT
V gene: TRBV9; J gene: TRBJ2-3; clone size: -; D gene: TRBD1; CDR3 protein: CASSAVGTGAADTQYF; CDR3 DNA: TGTGCCAGCAGCGCAGTGGGAACAGGGGCCGCAGATACGCAGTATTTT
V gene: TRBV5-1; J gene: TRBJ2-7; clone size: once; D gene: -; CDR3 protein: CASSPEPRAGEQYF; CDR3 DNA: TGCGCCAGCAGCCCCGAGCCGAGGGCGGGCGAGCAGTACTTC
V gene: TRBV28; J gene: TRBJ2-5; clone size: -; D gene: -; CDR3 protein: CASRDRWGVETQYF; CDR3 DNA: TGTGCCAGCAGGGACCGGTGGGGGGTAGAGACCCAGTACTTC
V gene: TRBV27; J gene: TRBJ1-1; clone size: -; D gene: -; CDR3 protein: CASSLFGVDWGTEAFF; CDR3 DNA: TGTGCCAGCAGTTTATTCGGCGTGGACTGGGGCACTGAAGCTTTCTTT
V gene: TRBV28; J gene: TRBJ1-5; clone size: -; D gene: -; CDR3 protein: CASSLLSPLNQPQHF; CDR3 DNA: TGTGCCAGCAGTTTACTCTCCCCCCTCAATCAGCCCCAGCATTTT
V gene: TRBV7-9; J gene: TRBJ2-7; clone size: -; D gene: -; CDR3 protein: CASSLAVQYEQYF; CDR3 DNA: TGTGCCAGCAGCTTAGCCGTCCAATACGAGCAGTACTTC
V gene: TRBV29-1; J gene: TRBJ2-1; clone size: -; D gene: -; CDR3 protein: CSALEGGAVSYNEQFF; CDR3 DNA: TGCAGCGCCCTCGAGGGGGGAGCGGTCTCCTACAATGAGCAGTTCTTC
V gene: TRBV15; J gene: TRBJ2-7; clone size: -; D gene: -; CDR3 protein: CATSRMGEQYF; CDR3 DNA: TGTGCCACCAGCAGGATGGGCGAGCAGTACTTC
V gene: TRBV10-2; J gene: TRBJ2-3; clone size: -; D gene: TRBD2; CDR3 protein: CASSESRGRAPDTQYF; CDR3 DNA: TGCGCCAGCAGTGAGTCGCGCGGGAGGGCCCCAGATACGCAGTATTTT
V gene: TRBV2; J gene: TRBJ1-2; clone size: -; D gene: -; CDR3 protein: CASTLGPIYGYTF; CDR3 DNA: TGTGCCAGCACCCTCGGGCCGATCTATGGCTACACCTTC
V gene: TRBV10-3; J gene: TRBJ1-5; clone size: -; D gene: -; CDR3 protein: CAIGRTVTQPQHF; CDR3 DNA: TGTGCCATCGGGAGGACAGTGACTCAGCCCCAGCATTTT
V gene: TRBV5-6; J gene: TRBJ2-7; clone size: -; D gene: -; CDR3 protein: CASSYGQQSYEQYF; CDR3 DNA: TGTGCCAGCAGCTACGGACAACAATCCTACGAGCAGTACTTC
V gene: TRBV15; J gene: TRBJ2-5; clone size: -; D gene: -; CDR3 protein: CATSRDRAQETQYF; CDR3 DNA: TGTGCCACCAGCAGAGATAGGGCCCAAGAGACCCAGTACTTC
V gene: TRBV5-4; J gene: TRBJ1-1; clone size: -; D gene: -; CDR3 protein: CASSFRDMNTEAFF; CDR3 DNA: TGTGCCAGCAGCTTCAGAGACATGAACACTGAAGCTTTCTTT
V gene: TRBV7-2; J gene: TRBJ2-1; clone size: -; D gene: TRBD2; CDR3 protein: CASSSGTSENNEQFF; CDR3 DNA: TGTGCCAGCAGCTCGGGGACTAGCGAGAACAATGAGCAGTTCTTC
V gene: TRBV5-1; J gene: TRBJ2-5; clone size: -; D gene: TRBD2; CDR3 protein: CASSTPLAGQETQYF; CDR3 DNA: TGCGCCAGCAGCACCCCGCTAGCGGGGCAAGAGACCCAGTACTTC
V gene: TRBV19; J gene: TRBJ1-5; clone size: -; D gene: TRBD1; CDR3 protein: CASSTGQGRYQPQHF; CDR3 DNA: TGTGCCAGTAGTACCGGACAGGGTAGGTATCAGCCCCAGCATTTT
V gene: TRBV6-1; J gene: TRBJ2-3; clone size: once; D gene: -; CDR3 protein: CATAFGTNTDTQYF; CDR3 DNA: TGTGCCACCGCTTTTGGGACAAACACAGATACGCAGTATTTT
V gene: TRBV6-1; J gene: TRBJ1-5; clone size: -; D gene: -; CDR3 protein: CASSEVPGGQPQHF; CDR3 DNA: TGTGCCAGCAGTGAAGTGCCGGGGGGCCAGCCCCAGCATTTT
V gene: TRBV7-3; J gene: TRBJ2-2; clone size: -; D gene: TRBD2; CDR3 protein: CASRFNPAGGTRGTGELFF; CDR3 DNA: TGTGCCAGCAGATTTAACCCAGCGGGAGGTACAAGAGGGACCGGGGAGCTGTTTTTT
V gene: TRBV6-1; J gene: TRBJ1-1; clone size: -; D gene: -; CDR3 protein: CASRPWTANTEAFF; CDR3 DNA: TGTGCCAGCAGGCCCTGGACAGCGAACACTGAAGCTTTCTTT
V gene: TRBV6-5; J gene: TRBJ2-7; clone size: -; D gene: -; CDR3 protein: CASSYSWGGEQYF; CDR3 DNA: TGTGCCAGCAGTTACTCGTGGGGCGGCGAGCAGTACTTC
V gene: TRBV10-3; J gene: TRBJ2-2; clone size: -; D gene: -; CDR3 protein: CAISESSGMGGELFF; CDR3 DNA: TGTGCCATCAGTGAGTCGTCCGGGATGGGCGGGGAGCTGTTTTTT
V gene: TRBV7-2; J gene: TRBJ1-2; clone size: -; D gene: -; CDR3 protein: CASSPRGNYGYTF; CDR3 DNA: TGTGCCAGCAGCCCAAGGGGTAACTATGGCTACACCTTC
V gene: TRBV7-2; J gene: TRBJ2-3; clone size: -; D gene: TRBD1; CDR3 protein: CASSSGQGPDTQYF; CDR3 DNA: TGTGCCAGCAGCTCCGGACAGGGGCCAGATACGCAGTATTTT
V gene: TRBV5-1; J gene: TRBJ2-4; clone size: -; D gene: TRBD1; CDR3 protein: CASSFHRGISKNIQYF; CDR3 DNA: TGCGCCAGCAGCTTCCACAGGGGAATATCCAAAAACATTCAGTACTTC
V gene: TRBV6-1; J gene: TRBJ1-1; clone size: -; D gene: -; CDR3 protein: CASSEGRGLNTEAFF; CDR3 DNA: TGTGCCAGCAGTGAAGGGCGGGGATTGAACACTGAAGCTTTCTTT
V gene: TRBV6-4; J gene: TRBJ2-5; clone size: -; D gene: -; CDR3 protein: CASSGGTQYF; CDR3 DNA: TGTGCCAGCAGCGGAGGGACCCAGTACTTC
V gene: TRBV9; J gene: TRBJ1-3; clone size: -; D gene: -; CDR3 protein: CASSVATAIGTGGNTIYF; CDR3 DNA: TGTGCCAGCAGCGTAGCGACCGCGATCGGGACCGGTGGAAACACCATATATTTT
V gene: TRBV30; J gene: TRBJ2-3; clone size: -; D gene: -; CDR3 protein: CAWSVGGQAPDTQYF; CDR3 DNA: TGTGCCTGGAGTGTAGGGGGTCAGGCTCCAGATACGCAGTATTTT
V gene: TRBV5-4; J gene: TRBJ2-7; clone size: -; D gene: -; CDR3 protein: CASSLEQGYEQYF; CDR3 DNA: TGTGCCAGCAGCTTGGAGCAGGGCTACGAGCAGTACTTC
V gene: TRBV15; J gene: TRBJ2-5; clone size: -; D gene: -; CDR3 protein: CATSRDVRAETQYF; CDR3 DNA: TGTGCCACCAGCAGAGATGTCAGGGCAGAGACCCAGTACTTC
V gene: TRBV18; J gene: TRBJ1-2; clone size: -; D gene: -; CDR3 protein: CASSPRGDSGYGYTF; CDR3 DNA: TGTGCCAGCTCACCAAGAGGGGATTCCGGCTATGGCTACACCTTC
V gene: TRBV28; J gene: TRBJ2-7; clone size: -; D gene: -; CDR3 protein: CASSLRLSYEQYF; CDR3 DNA: TGTGCCAGCAGTTTGCGGCTTTCCTACGAGCAGTACTTC
V gene: TRBV4-2; J gene: TRBJ1-1; clone size: few; D gene: -; CDR3 protein: CASSQAVGALGTEAFF; CDR3 DNA: TGTGCCAGCAGCCAAGCGGTAGGGGCCTTAGGGACTGAAGCTTTCTTT
V gene: TRBV19; J gene: TRBJ2-3; clone size: -; D gene: -; CDR3 protein: CASSIGVASTDTQYF; CDR3 DNA: TGTGCCAGTAGTATAGGGGTAGCAAGCACAGATACGCAGTATTTT
V gene: TRBV29-1; J gene: TRBJ1-2; clone size: -; D gene: -; CDR3 protein: CSVEGSPFYGYTF; CDR3 DNA: TGCAGCGTTGAGGGGAGTCCCTTCTATGGCTACACCTTC
V gene: TRBV4-3; J gene: TRBJ2-7; clone size: -; D gene: -; CDR3 protein: CASSHSPGGKGDEQYF; CDR3 DNA: TGCGCCAGCAGCCATTCTCCGGGGGGCAAGGGGGATGAGCAGTACTTC
V gene: TRBV2; J gene: TRBJ2-7; clone size: -; D gene: TRBD2; CDR3 protein: CASKVVLAGAGSYEQYF; CDR3 DNA: TGTGCCAGCAAGGTAGTGCTAGCGGGAGCCGGCTCCTACGAGCAGTACTTC
V gene: TRBV28; J gene: TRBJ1-2; clone size: -; D gene: TRBD1; CDR3 protein: CASSYGQGSKSGYTF; CDR3 DNA: TGTGCCAGCAGTTATGGACAGGGGTCAAAGTCTGGCTACACCTTC
V gene: TRBV6-1; J gene: TRBJ1-1; clone size: -; D gene: TRBD1; CDR3 protein: CATRDSYWTEAFF; CDR3 DNA: TGTGCCACCCGGGACAGCTACTGGACTGAAGCTTTCTTT
V gene: TRBV7-3; J gene: TRBJ1-1; clone size: -; D gene: -; CDR3 protein: CASSRAGAGTEAFF; CDR3 DNA: TGTGCCAGCAGCCGGGCAGGGGCAGGCACTGAAGCTTTCTTT
V gene: TRBV27; J gene: TRBJ2-6; clone size: -; D gene: -; CDR3 protein: CASRPRGREAGANVLTF; CDR3 DNA: TGTGCCAGCAGGCCCCGGGGCAGGGAGGCTGGGGCCAACGTCCTGACTTTC
V gene: TRBV5-1; J gene: TRBJ2-1; clone size: -; D gene: TRBD2; CDR3 protein: CASSGGSSGRAFYNEQFF; CDR3 DNA: TGCGCCAGCAGCGGGGGAAGTAGCGGGAGGGCCTTCTACAATGAGCAGTTCTTC
V gene: TRBV27; J gene: TRBJ2-6; clone size: -; D gene: -; CDR3 protein: CASSPTGPTTGANVLTF; CDR3 DNA: TGTGCCAGCAGTCCGACAGGTCCTACAACTGGGGCCAACGTCCTGACTTTC
V gene: TRBV10-3; J gene: TRBJ2-7; clone size: -; D gene: -; CDR3 protein: CAISGRRDSNEQYF; CDR3 DNA: TGTGCCATCAGTGGACGACGGGATTCAAATGAGCAGTACTTC
V gene: TRBV14; J gene: TRBJ2-7; clone size: -; D gene: -; CDR3 protein: CASSQESVTQVYF; CDR3 DNA: TGTGCCAGCAGCCAAGAATCGGTCACCCAGGTGTACTTC
V gene: TRBV7-9; J gene: TRBJ2-2; clone size: -; D gene: TRBD1; CDR3 protein: CASSWDSWDGELFF; CDR3 DNA: TGTGCCAGCAGCTGGGACAGCTGGGACGGGGAGCTGTTTTTT
V gene: TRBV7-2; J gene: TRBJ1-3; clone size: -; D gene: -; CDR3 protein: CASSLAGALSGNTIYF; CDR3 DNA: TGTGCCAGCAGCTTAGCAGGGGCCCTCTCTGGAAACACCATATATTTT
V gene: TRBV18; J gene: TRBJ2-3; clone size: -; D gene: TRBD2; CDR3 protein: CASSTTSGSTDTQYF; CDR3 DNA: TGTGCCAGCTCAACCACTAGCGGGAGCACAGATACGCAGTATTTT
V gene: TRBV19; J gene: TRBJ2-6; clone size: -; D gene: TRBD1; CDR3 protein: CASSMDRGRRAGANVLTF; CDR3 DNA: TGTGCCAGTAGTATGGACAGGGGGCGCAGGGCTGGGGCCAACGTCCTGACTTTC
V gene: TRBV30; J gene: TRBJ1-1; clone size: few; D gene: -; CDR3 protein: CAWWATEAFF; CDR3 DNA: TGTGCCTGGTGGGCAACTGAAGCTTTCTTT
V gene: TRBV5-4; J gene: TRBJ2-1; clone size: -; D gene: TRBD2; CDR3 protein: CASSFAGAGGPREQFF; CDR3 DNA: TGTGCCAGCAGCTTCGCAGGAGCGGGAGGGCCACGTGAGCAGTTCTTC
V gene: TRBV15; J gene: TRBJ1-2; clone size: -; D gene: TRBD1; CDR3 protein: CATSRDRGFHYGYTF; CDR3 DNA: TGTGCCACCTCCCGGGACAGGGGCTTTCATTATGGCTACACCTTC